This T cell receptor beta chain originates from a study of blood T cell repertoires in COVID-19 (TCRdb year 2020). With respect to the entire study: Samples covering the acute and convalescent phases of COVID-19 were provided by collaborators in the United States, Italy and Spain. The material from the prospective study consisted of cDNA or gDNA derived from T cells, B-cell-depleted T cells, or PBMCs. Subjects who had been exposed to COVID-19, were actively infected with it, or had recovered from it provided the deeply sampled blood TCRbeta repertoires that made up the dataset. A freely available public database, intended as a resource for researchers studying the immune response to SARS-CoV-2, is where the repertoires were released. Samples came from the ongoing ImmuneRACE study (first 160 participants) plus 1,254 subjects from 6 global collaborators. Sample metadata almost always included a de-identified subject ID, COVID-19 status, age in years and sex. Where available, HLA class I and class II types were obtained from metadata supplied by the sample provider rather than from assay-based typing. General study outcomes and caveats: How much clinical and demographic metadata was included differed by source and by participant, and the metadata was provided uncurated.

TCRbeta CDR3 regions were amplified from genomic DNA by means of the immunoSEQ Assay, a bias-controlled multiplex PCR. The paper's processing steps were these. The number of nucleated cells in each sample was estimated from the amplification of reference gene primers within the assay. To quantify the absolute abundance of each unique TCRbeta CDR3 rearrangement, sequence reads were collapsed and filtered. For each sample, productive Simpson clonality was calculated as the square root of Simpson's diversity index over productive rearrangements. The clones in this table, taken by TCRdb from immuneACCESS, are in-frame only. Not every clone is retained; where verified, under half of the shortfall comes from an unresolved V gene, and the cause of the rest is unknown. The V and J calls and clone size come from that table; D and trimming were worked out from the DNA. This sample gives some 140,000 clones in total; roughly 85% of them show up just once. The ten largest clonotypes hold approximately 3.6% of the sample.

Notes on this clone: It has no known antigen specificity. No per-base quality is available; no much larger clone lies one base away.

The collaborating institutions used their own protocols to collect whole blood in K2EDTA tubes. Collaborator samples were shipped for TCRbeta analysis as frozen whole blood, isolated PBMCs, or DNA extracted from either sample type. From its cysteine to its phenylalanine, the CDR3 spans 14 amino acids. Only CDR3 DNA is held: 42 bases, read in frame from base 1. In the germline V gene (reference sequence), CDR1 corresponds to LNHDA and CDR2 to SQIVND. Trimming leaves V shorter by 10 bases and J shorter by 2 bases, with the junction holding 9 bases beyond the gene matches. The V and J segments used are TRBV19 and TRBJ2-3, with 7 bases aligning to TRBD2. Source material: peripheral blood. This clonotype was sampled from a man aged 55 to 70 with acute or convalescent COVID-19. The CDR3: CATGRGISTDTQYF. The DNA sequence is as follows: TGTGCCACAGGGCGGGGGATCTCCACAGATACGCAGTATTTT.